The rows below give T cell receptor beta chains drawn from one sample of a study of blood T cell repertoires in COVID-19. Measured with immunoSEQ multiplex PCR; TCRdb has only the in-frame clones, and not every one. The repertoire has nearly 400,000 clones, around nine tenths of them found once; the top ten carry 1.7%. Sequenced material: PBMCs or T cells enriched from blood (not recorded which). These TCRs come from a woman aged 30 to 39 who had recovered from COVID-19. The CDR3 runs from the conserved cysteine through the conserved F or W. D genes are given only for firm matches. Only part of the rows carry a size: once, few, many, or a class if the clone is expanded.

cdr3_nt: TGTGCCAGCAGTGAAGGAGGACTAGCGGGAGGTTCCACAGATACGCAGTATTTT; cdr3_aa: CASSEGGLAGGSTDTQYF; d_call: TRBD2; j_call: TRBJ2-3; clone_size: .; v_call: TRBV2
cdr3_nt: TGTGCCAGCAGTTTGCGTCCCTACGAGCAGTACTTC; cdr3_aa: CASSLRPYEQYF; d_call: .; j_call: TRBJ2-7; clone_size: .; v_call: TRBV6-2/TRBV6-3
cdr3_nt: TGTGCCAGCAGCAACCAAGCGGGGGGGCCTCCCTACGAGCAGTACTTC; cdr3_aa: CASSNQAGGPPYEQYF; d_call: TRBD2; j_call: TRBJ2-7; clone_size: .; v_call: TRBV7-2
cdr3_nt: TGTGCCAGCACTACCGCCCCGGGTCCTTCCTACGAGCAGTACTTC; cdr3_aa: CASTTAPGPSYEQYF; d_call: .; j_call: TRBJ2-7; clone_size: .; v_call: TRBV9
cdr3_nt: TGTGCCAGCAGTGAAGCGGGAGGGCCCCAGGAGCAGTACTTC; cdr3_aa: CASSEAGGPQEQYF; d_call: TRBD2; j_call: TRBJ2-7; clone_size: once; v_call: TRBV6-1
cdr3_nt: TGTGCCAGCAGCTCAAAAACTAGCGGGGGGGCCGCCGGGGAGCTGTTTTTT; cdr3_aa: CASSSKTSGGAAGELFF; d_call: TRBD2; j_call: TRBJ2-2; clone_size: .; v_call: TRBV5-4
cdr3_nt: TGTGCCAGCAGCGTACCGGGACTAATCAGTGAGCAGTTCTTC; cdr3_aa: CASSVPGLISEQFF; d_call: TRBD2; j_call: TRBJ2-1; clone_size: .; v_call: TRBV9
cdr3_nt: TGTGCCATCAGTGAAACAGTTCACTATGGCTACACCTTC; cdr3_aa: CAISETVHYGYTF; d_call: .; j_call: TRBJ1-2; clone_size: few; v_call: TRBV10-3
cdr3_nt: TGTGCCAGCTCACCACCGACTAGCGGGAGGGCCGGTACGCAGTATTTT; cdr3_aa: CASSPPTSGRAGTQYF; d_call: TRBD2; j_call: TRBJ2-3; clone_size: .; v_call: TRBV18
cdr3_nt: TGTGCCAGCTCACCTCGTGCGAACAGGGGGGAGACCCAGTACTTC; cdr3_aa: CASSPRANRGETQYF; d_call: TRBD1; j_call: TRBJ2-5; clone_size: .; v_call: TRBV18
cdr3_nt: TGTGCCAGCAGTTCGGGACAGGAGGCCAAAAACATTCAGTACTTC; cdr3_aa: CASSSGQEAKNIQYF; d_call: TRBD1; j_call: TRBJ2-4; clone_size: .; v_call: TRBV28
cdr3_nt: TGCAGCGTTGAAGACGGTGTCAATGGCTACACCTTC; cdr3_aa: CSVEDGVNGYTF; d_call: .; j_call: TRBJ1-2; clone_size: .; v_call: TRBV29-1
cdr3_nt: TGTGCCAGCAGCTTAGGGTTCGGGCAGCCCCAGCATTTT; cdr3_aa: CASSLGFGQPQHF; d_call: .; j_call: TRBJ1-5; clone_size: once; v_call: TRBV7-2
cdr3_nt: TGTGCCAGCAGTTTATATTCGGTAGCGGGAGGGACGAAGGGTTACAATGAGCAGTTCTTC; cdr3_aa: CASSLYSVAGGTKGYNEQFF; d_call: TRBD2; j_call: TRBJ2-1; clone_size: .; v_call: TRBV28
cdr3_nt: TGTGCCAGCAGCTTAGGTTGGTTACAGGCGAACACCGGGGAGCTGTTTTTT; cdr3_aa: CASSLGWLQANTGELFF; d_call: .; j_call: TRBJ2-2; clone_size: .; v_call: TRBV7-3
cdr3_nt: TGTGCCAGCAGTTTGACAGTCGACTATGGCTACACCTTC; cdr3_aa: CASSLTVDYGYTF; d_call: .; j_call: TRBJ1-2; clone_size: .; v_call: TRBV12-3/TRBV12-4
cdr3_nt: TGTGCCAGCAGCTCCAACAGGGCCACTAATGAAAAACTGTTTTTT; cdr3_aa: CASSSNRATNEKLFF; d_call: .; j_call: TRBJ1-4; clone_size: .; v_call: TRBV7-9
cdr3_nt: TGTGCCAGCAGCTTCCAGGGGGCGGGCGGAAACACCATATATTTT; cdr3_aa: CASSFQGAGGNTIYF; d_call: TRBD1; j_call: TRBJ1-3; clone_size: .; v_call: TRBV7-9
cdr3_nt: TGTGCCAGCAGCACACGACAGACTCTAAACTATGGCTACACCTTC; cdr3_aa: CASSTRQTLNYGYTF; d_call: .; j_call: TRBJ1-2; clone_size: .; v_call: TRBV3-1/TRBV3-2
cdr3_nt: TGCGCCAGCAGCCAAGAGCGGCGGGGAGGCTCGGCCGGCACAGATACGCAGTATTTT; cdr3_aa: CASSQERRGGSAGTDTQYF; d_call: .; j_call: TRBJ2-3; clone_size: .; v_call: TRBV4-3
cdr3_nt: TGTGCTAGTGGTGGAACAGGATCGTCTGGAAACACCATATATTTT; cdr3_aa: CASGGTGSSGNTIYF; d_call: .; j_call: TRBJ1-3; clone_size: .; v_call: TRBV12-5
cdr3_nt: TGTGCCAGCAGCTTGTTCTTCGGAGGACAGATCTATAATTCACCCCTCCACTTT; cdr3_aa: CASSLFFGGQIYNSPLHF; d_call: .; j_call: TRBJ1-6; clone_size: .; v_call: TRBV5-4
cdr3_nt: TGTGCCTGGACCCTCCTAGGCAGATACACTGAAGCTTTCTTT; cdr3_aa: CAWTLLGRYTEAFF; d_call: .; j_call: TRBJ1-1; clone_size: .; v_call: TRBV30
cdr3_nt: TGTGCCAGCAGAGTGACAGCAACTGACGGAAACACCATATATTTT; cdr3_aa: CASRVTATDGNTIYF; d_call: .; j_call: TRBJ1-3; clone_size: .; v_call: TRBV2
cdr3_nt: TGTGCCTGGAGTGTAGCGGGGGGGCCAAATACGCAGTATTTT; cdr3_aa: CAWSVAGGPNTQYF; d_call: TRBD2; j_call: TRBJ2-3; clone_size: .; v_call: TRBV30
cdr3_nt: TGTGCCAGCAGCCCACACCTGCCGGGACAGGCGTCGAACACCGGGGAGCTGTTTTTT; cdr3_aa: CASSPHLPGQASNTGELFF; d_call: TRBD1; j_call: TRBJ2-2; clone_size: .; v_call: TRBV28
cdr3_nt: TGTGCCAGCAGCGTAGATGGGGGGAGCAATCAGCCCCAGCATTTT; cdr3_aa: CASSVDGGSNQPQHF; d_call: .; j_call: TRBJ1-5; clone_size: once; v_call: TRBV9
cdr3_nt: TGTGCCAGTAGTCCCTGGCCAGGGGATGATAATTCACCCCTCCACTTT; cdr3_aa: CASSPWPGDDNSPLHF; d_call: .; j_call: TRBJ1-6; clone_size: .; v_call: TRBV19
cdr3_nt: TGTGCCAGAAGCTTCGGACAGGGGGTTTACTCTGGAAACACCATATATTTT; cdr3_aa: CARSFGQGVYSGNTIYF; d_call: TRBD1; j_call: TRBJ1-3; clone_size: .; v_call: TRBV5-3
cdr3_nt: TGTGCCAGCAGCGTAGTGGATGGGGCTAGGAATGAGCAGTTCTTC; cdr3_aa: CASSVVDGARNEQFF; d_call: .; j_call: TRBJ2-1; clone_size: .; v_call: TRBV9
cdr3_nt: TGTGCCAGCAGGGACAGGGGAAATTCACCCCTCCACTTT; cdr3_aa: CASRDRGNSPLHF; d_call: TRBD1; j_call: TRBJ1-6; clone_size: .; v_call: TRBV6-5
cdr3_nt: TGTGCCATCAGTGAGAGCAGGGTGTCGGAGCAGTTCTTC; cdr3_aa: CAISESRVSEQFF; d_call: .; j_call: TRBJ2-1; clone_size: .; v_call: TRBV10-3
cdr3_nt: TGCGCCAGCACCGCCTTGGAGTCGGGACTCCGATATGGCTACACCTTC; cdr3_aa: CASTALESGLRYGYTF; d_call: .; j_call: TRBJ1-2; clone_size: .; v_call: TRBV5-1
cdr3_nt: TGTGCCAGTAGGGCGGTCGCAGTCTCTGGAAACACCATATATTTT; cdr3_aa: CASRAVAVSGNTIYF; d_call: .; j_call: TRBJ1-3; clone_size: .; v_call: TRBV19
cdr3_nt: TGTGCCTGGAGTTCTACGCCCGGGACTAGCGGGAGGTTCGGGAATGAGCAGTTCTTC; cdr3_aa: CAWSSTPGTSGRFGNEQFF; d_call: TRBD2; j_call: TRBJ2-1; clone_size: .; v_call: TRBV30
cdr3_nt: TGTGCCAGCTCAGGAGTCTCGAATCAGCCCCAGCATTTT; cdr3_aa: CASSGVSNQPQHF; d_call: .; j_call: TRBJ1-5; clone_size: .; v_call: TRBV18
cdr3_nt: TGTGCCAGCAGTTTACAGGGCAGCGAAAAACTGTTTTTT; cdr3_aa: CASSLQGSEKLFF; d_call: .; j_call: TRBJ1-4; clone_size: .; v_call: TRBV12-3/TRBV12-4
cdr3_nt: TGTGCCAGCAGCTACTCGCCGGGACAGACGAGCTCCTATAATTCACCCCTCCACTTT; cdr3_aa: CASSYSPGQTSSYNSPLHF; d_call: TRBD1; j_call: TRBJ1-6; clone_size: few; v_call: TRBV7-8
cdr3_nt: TGTGCCAGCAGCGGCCCCGGGACAGAGGAAGCTTTCTTT; cdr3_aa: CASSGPGTEEAFF; d_call: TRBD1; j_call: TRBJ1-1; clone_size: .; v_call: TRBV7-2
cdr3_nt: TGCGCCAGCAGCTTCTGGACAGGGGGCCCGAACACTGAAGCTTTCTTT; cdr3_aa: CASSFWTGGPNTEAFF; d_call: TRBD1; j_call: TRBJ1-1; clone_size: once; v_call: TRBV5-1
cdr3_nt: TGTGCCAGCAGCTTGGGGGCAGGGCGCTACGAGCAGTACTTC; cdr3_aa: CASSLGAGRYEQYF; d_call: .; j_call: TRBJ2-7; clone_size: .; v_call: TRBV5-6
cdr3_nt: TGTGCCAGCAGCTCAGGGTATTCGCGGATGGTGGGTGCGGAAAAACTGTTTTTT; cdr3_aa: CASSSGYSRMVGAEKLFF; d_call: .; j_call: TRBJ1-4; clone_size: .; v_call: TRBV11-2
cdr3_nt: TGTGCCAGAGTACGGGACTTTTTTACCTACGAGCAGTACTTC; cdr3_aa: CARVRDFFTYEQYF; d_call: .; j_call: TRBJ2-7; clone_size: once; v_call: TRBV19
cdr3_nt: TGTGCCAGCAGCGCAGAACAGGTAACCCTATCCTACGAGCAGTACTTC; cdr3_aa: CASSAEQVTLSYEQYF; d_call: .; j_call: TRBJ2-7; clone_size: once; v_call: TRBV2
cdr3_nt: TGTGCCAGCAGGGCAAGACAGGGTTGGACAGATACGCAGTATTTT; cdr3_aa: CASRARQGWTDTQYF; d_call: TRBD1; j_call: TRBJ2-3; clone_size: .; v_call: TRBV2
cdr3_nt: TGTGCCAGCACTATCCTGGTCGGGGACAGGATCGATTATGGCTACACCTTC; cdr3_aa: CASTILVGDRIDYGYTF; d_call: TRBD1; j_call: TRBJ1-2; clone_size: .; v_call: TRBV28
cdr3_nt: TGCAGTGTAGAGGTGGACTATGGCTACACCTTC; cdr3_aa: CSVEVDYGYTF; d_call: .; j_call: TRBJ1-2; clone_size: .; v_call: TRBV29-1
cdr3_nt: TGTGCCAGCAGTGAAGTCTCGAAGGGGTCAGGCCAGTACTTC; cdr3_aa: CASSEVSKGSGQYF; d_call: .; j_call: TRBJ2-4; clone_size: .; v_call: TRBV6-1
cdr3_nt: TGTGCCAGTAGCATCGACAGGGCCATGAACACTGAAGCTTTCTTT; cdr3_aa: CASSIDRAMNTEAFF; d_call: TRBD1; j_call: TRBJ1-1; clone_size: .; v_call: TRBV19
cdr3_nt: TGTGCCATCAGTGGCGGACAGTGGGGCAATGAGCAGTTCTTC; cdr3_aa: CAISGGQWGNEQFF; d_call: .; j_call: TRBJ2-1; clone_size: .; v_call: TRBV10-3
cdr3_nt: TGTGCCAGCAGGGCGACAGGTGGCGGCTACACCTTC; cdr3_aa: CASRATGGGYTF; d_call: .; j_call: TRBJ1-2; clone_size: .; v_call: TRBV12-3/TRBV12-4
cdr3_nt: TGTGCCAGTATACGGAGCGGCAGGGGTAATTCACCCCTCCACTTT; cdr3_aa: CASIRSGRGNSPLHF; d_call: .; j_call: TRBJ1-6; clone_size: once; v_call: TRBV19
cdr3_nt: TGCAGTGCTAGTATGAGAGGCGGGGGCAATGAGCAGTTCTTC; cdr3_aa: CSASMRGGGNEQFF; d_call: TRBD2; j_call: TRBJ2-1; clone_size: .; v_call: TRBV20-1
cdr3_nt: TGTGCCAGCAGCTTAGGATCGGTTCCAACCTACGAGCAGTACTTC; cdr3_aa: CASSLGSVPTYEQYF; d_call: .; j_call: TRBJ2-7; clone_size: .; v_call: TRBV7-9
cdr3_nt: TGCGCCAGCAGTGTGGCCGTGAAGAACACTGAAGCTTTCTTT; cdr3_aa: CASSVAVKNTEAFF; d_call: .; j_call: TRBJ1-1; clone_size: .; v_call: TRBV10-1
cdr3_nt: TGTGCCAGCAGTCCCCTACAGGAAAGCTCCTACAATGAGCAGTTCTTC; cdr3_aa: CASSPLQESSYNEQFF; d_call: .; j_call: TRBJ2-1; clone_size: .; v_call: TRBV28
cdr3_nt: TGTGCCAGCAGACAGGTAACCACTGAAGCTTTCTTT; cdr3_aa: CASRQVTTEAFF; d_call: .; j_call: TRBJ1-1; clone_size: .; v_call: TRBV2
cdr3_nt: TGTGCCAGCAGCTTGGATCAGGTTCCCTACAATGAGCAGTTCTTC; cdr3_aa: CASSLDQVPYNEQFF; d_call: .; j_call: TRBJ2-1; clone_size: once; v_call: TRBV5-4
cdr3_nt: TGTGCCAGCAGTCCGGGACTAGCGGGCTACGAGCAGTACTTC; cdr3_aa: CASSPGLAGYEQYF; d_call: TRBD2; j_call: TRBJ2-7; clone_size: once; v_call: TRBV27